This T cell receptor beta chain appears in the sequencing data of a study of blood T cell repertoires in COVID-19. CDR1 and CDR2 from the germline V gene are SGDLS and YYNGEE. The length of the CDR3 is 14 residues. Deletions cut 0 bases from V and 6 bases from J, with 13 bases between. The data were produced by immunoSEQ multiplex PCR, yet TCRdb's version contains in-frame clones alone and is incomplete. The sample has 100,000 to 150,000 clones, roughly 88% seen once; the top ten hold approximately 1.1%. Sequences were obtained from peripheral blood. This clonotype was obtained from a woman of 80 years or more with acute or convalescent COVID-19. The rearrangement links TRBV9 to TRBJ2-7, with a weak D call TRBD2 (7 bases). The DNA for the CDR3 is TGTGCCAGCAGCGTAGGTGGGAGGGGGGTCGAGCAGTACTTC. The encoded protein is CASSVGGRGVEQYF. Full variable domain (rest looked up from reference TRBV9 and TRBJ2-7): DSGVTQTPKHLITATGQRVTLRCSPRSGDLSVYWYQQSLDQGLQFLIQYYNGEERAKGNILERFSAQQFPDLHSELNLSSLELGDSALYFCASSVGGRGVEQYFGPGTRLTVT.